This T cell receptor (beta chain) was captured by sequencing in a study of OX40 agonist ivuxolimab in advanced cancers. Turning to the study itself: Participants, 82.7% male, averaged roughly 55 years of age, ranging from about 23 to 90.

Overall study results and limits: Clonal expansion by week 6 occurred in CD4+ and CD8+ blood T cells (at 0.1 to 3.0 mg/kg).

Method: immunoSEQ multiplex PCR; TCRdb's copy keeps in-frame clones and lacks some. Among 60,000 to 75,000 clones listed, 80% to 90% were seen once. As for this clone: The antigen remains undetermined.

Germline V gives CDR1 MNHNY, CDR2 SVGAGI (reference sequence). The CDR3 loop spans 11 amino acids. Deletions cut 2 bases from V and 2 bases from J, with 0 bases between. The receptor's source is an adult with an advanced solid tumor such as melanoma, head and neck, liver or kidney cancer. The V gene is TRBV6-6, the J gene TRBJ2-5; D call uncertain. The material sequenced was CD4+ or CD8+ T cells sorted from blood, taken in a trial of the OX40 agonist ivuxolimab. The CDR3 DNA reads TGTGCCAGCAGTTACCAAGAGACCCAGTACTTC. This encodes CASSYQETQYF.